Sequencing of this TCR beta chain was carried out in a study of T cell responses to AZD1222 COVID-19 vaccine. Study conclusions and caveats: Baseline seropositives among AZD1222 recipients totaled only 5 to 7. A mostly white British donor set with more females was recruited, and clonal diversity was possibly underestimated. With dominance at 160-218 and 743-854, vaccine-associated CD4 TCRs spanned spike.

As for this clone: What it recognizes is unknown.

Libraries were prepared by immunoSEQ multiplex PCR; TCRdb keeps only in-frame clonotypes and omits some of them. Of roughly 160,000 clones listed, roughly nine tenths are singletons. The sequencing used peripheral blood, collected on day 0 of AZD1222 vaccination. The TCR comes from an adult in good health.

The CDR3, as DNA: TGTGCCTGCCAACTAGAGGTTTTTCGGGAAAAACTGTTTTTT. Amino acids: CACQLEVFREKLFF. This rearrangement joins TRBV30 to TRBJ1-4; D remains ambiguous. CDR3 length: 14 residues. Germline CDR1 is GTSNPN and CDR2 is SVGIG (reference sequence). V was pared by 6 bases and J by 8 bases, with 19 bases between.